The 20 T cell receptor beta chains below come from one sample, sequenced in a study of blood T cell repertoires in COVID-19. Sequenced by immunoSEQ multiplex PCR; TCRdb stores in-frame clones only, minus some. The sample consists of under 150,000 clones, 65% to 85% of them appearing once. Sequencing was performed on peripheral blood. These receptors were taken from a woman between 50 and 59 years old with acute or convalescent COVID-19.

The chain is built from TRBV5-1 and TRBJ1-1; 7 bases are shared with TRBD1. The CDR3 sequence is 14 residues long. Looked up from germline, CDR1 is SGHRS and CDR2 is YFSETQ. V was pared by 1 base and J by 3 bases, with 3 bases of the junction left unmatched. The CDR3: CASSLPGQYTEAFF. The DNA of the CDR3 is TGCGCCAGCAGCTTGCCGGGACAGTACACTGAAGCTTTCTTT.

This clone appeared a single time. CDR3 sequence (DNA): TGTGCCAGCAGCTTAATTTCGGGTAGCGGGGGTCGAAACATTCAGTACTTC. Residues: CASSLISGSGGRNIQYF. The V and J genes are TRBV7-2 and TRBJ2-4; 9 bases are a match to TRBD2. CDR1 SGHTA and CDR2 FQGNSA come from the germline V gene. The length of the CDR3 is 17 residues. With 2 bases clipped from V and 6 bases from J, the junction kept 11 bases outside the gene matches.

The V gene is TRBV7-2, the J gene TRBJ1-6; D not certain. This CDR3 has 11 amino acids. Germline V gene sequence: CDR1 SGHTA, CDR2 FQGNSA. Trimming cost V 3 bases and J 9 bases, with 3 bases left between them. CDR3 nucleotides: TGTGCCAGCAGCTTTAGTTCACCCCTCCACTTT. The encoded protein is CASSFSSPLHF.

The chain recombines TRBV13 with TRBJ2-7; 10 nucleotides match TRBD1. Losses at the gene ends were 1 base for V and 6 bases for J; bases not matched to a gene: 6. The germline CDR1 and CDR2 sequences are PRHDT and FYEKMQ (reference sequence). This CDR3 spans 15 amino acids. CDR3 nucleotides: TGTGCCAGCAGCTTAGAAGGGACAGGGGTTTCCGAGCAGTACTTC. Translating it yields CASSLEGTGVSEQYF. The entire variable domain, with the rest obtained from reference TRBV13 and TRBJ2-7, is as follows: AAGVIQSPRHLIKEKRETATLKCYPIPRHDTVYWYQQGPGQDPQFLISFYEKMQSDKGSIPDRFSAQQFSDYHSELNMSSLELGDSALYFCASSLEGTGVSEQYFGPGTRLTVT.

This clone was seen once. The genes are TRBV7-2 and TRBJ1-1; TRBD1 matches 9 bases. V was clipped by 3 bases and J by 6 bases; unmatched bases: 5. The germline CDR1 and CDR2 sequences are SGHTA and FQGNSA. The CDR3 is made up of 14 amino acids. CDR3 bases: TGTGCCAGCAGCTTCACAGGGGGCAAGCCTGAAGCTTTCTTT. It encodes CASSFTGGKPEAFF.

V and J are TRBV6-5 and TRBJ1-2, with 7 positions matching TRBD1. With 6 bases clipped from V and 4 bases from J, the junction kept 8 bases outside the gene matches. Germline assignment: CDR1 MNHEY and CDR2 SVGAGI. The CDR3 is 14 residues long. As DNA, the CDR3 is TGTGCCAGCAGGTCCACAGGGGCGATCTATGGCTACACCTTC. It codes for CASRSTGAIYGYTF.

The chain couples TRBV4-2 to TRBJ2-7; 11 bases are a match to TRBD2. Germline V gene sequence: CDR1 LGHNA, CDR2 YNFKEQ. V lost 0 bases to trimming and J lost 3 bases; unmatched junction nucleotides: 16. The CDR3 runs to 20 residues. DNA of the CDR3: TGTGCCAGCAGCCAAGATATGGCTAGCGGGGGGCCGACGGGCGACTACGAGCAGTACTTC. Encoded protein: CASSQDMASGGPTGDYEQYF.

The rearrangement uses TRBV27 and TRBJ1-6; D call uncertain. In germline, CDR1 is MNHEY, CDR2 SMNVEV (reference sequence). Trimming took off 0 bases at V and 10 bases at J, with 13 bases between the two ends. The CDR3 length is 15 residues. This CDR3 reads CASSLSAPRGSPLHF. Here the CDR3 DNA reads TGTGCCAGCAGTTTATCGGCTCCACGAGGCTCACCCCTCCACTTT.

The V gene is TRBV18, the J gene TRBJ1-3, with TRBD1 matching 9 bases. Germline lookup yields CDR1 KGHSH and CDR2 LQKENI. This CDR3 comprises 15 residues. The ends lost 3 bases at V and 7 bases at J; junction bases unmatched: 7. The CDR3 loop reads CASSPGTGNMNTIYF. The CDR3 DNA reads as TGTGCCAGCTCACCCGGGACAGGGAACATGAACACCATATATTTT.

The chain recombines TRBV28 with TRBJ2-5; TRBD1 matches 9 bases. This CDR3 has 16 residues. Germline lookup yields CDR1 MDHEN and CDR2 SYDVKM. The V and J ends lost 1 base and 5 bases, in that order; junction bases with no gene match: 8. CDR3 DNA sequence: TGTGCCAGCAGTTTATCCGGGACAGGGCTATCGGAGACCCAGTACTTC. As protein: CASSLSGTGLSETQYF.

The chain has TRBV6-6 and TRBJ1-6, with 12 nucleotides matching TRBD1. CDR1 and CDR2 from the germline V gene are MNHNY and SVGAGI (reference sequence). The CDR3 loop spans 16 amino acids. Trimming took 0 bases from V and 7 from J; bases not matched to a gene: 1. CDR3 sequence reads: CASSYSGTGGNSPLHF. The CDR3 region has the DNA TGTGCCAGCAGTTACTCGGGGACAGGGGGCAATTCACCCCTCCACTTT.

This sequence joins TRBV6-6 and TRBJ1-4; 10 nucleotides agree with TRBD1. CDR3 length equals 15 residues. Germline CDR1 reads MNHNY; CDR2 reads SVGAGI (reference sequence). Losses at the gene ends were 8 bases for V and 7 bases for J; bases not matched to a gene: 10. This CDR3 reads CASSMTGGDSEKLFF. CDR3 bases: TGTGCCAGCTCGATGACAGGGGGCGACAGTGAAAAACTGTTTTTT.

V usage is TRBV7-2 and J usage is TRBJ1-2; possibly TRBD1 for D (5 bases). Germline V lookup: CDR1 SGHTA, CDR2 FQGNSA. Trimming took 5 bases from V and 5 from J, leaving 21 bases between them. The CDR3 is made up of 16 amino acids. CDR3: CASSPQSRARGYGYTF. CDR3 nucleotide sequence: TGTGCCAGCAGCCCGCAATCCAGGGCCCGGGGGTATGGCTACACCTTC.

The chain employs TRBV5-8 and TRBJ2-3; 12 nucleotides align to TRBD2. J gave up 0 bases and V 4 bases, and 3 bases lay outside the gene matches. The CDR3 loop spans 16 amino acids. Germline V gene data show CDR1 as SGHTS and CDR2 as YDEGEE. The CDR3 DNA follows: TGTGCCAGCAGCCGTGGACTAGCGGGGAGCACAGATACGCAGTATTTT. Translation: CASSRGLAGSTDTQYF.

In its sample, this clone was seen once. The V call is TRBV6-2 or TRBV6-3, the J call TRBJ2-7, with D possibly TRBD1 on 6 matching bases. The germline V gene has CDR1 MNHEY and CDR2 SVGEGT. The CDR3 sequence is 12 residues long. V was pared by 5 bases and J by 6 bases, with 11 bases between. As DNA, the CDR3 is TGTGCCAGCAGTAGCAGGGGTCCCGAGCAGTACTTC. It encodes CASSSRGPEQYF.

The chain employs TRBV19 and TRBJ1-2, with 8 nucleotides matching TRBD1. This CDR3 spans 12 amino acids. Trimming at V came to 5 bases and at J to 8 bases, leaving 4 bases not matched to a gene. CDR1 and CDR2 from the germline V gene are LNHDA and SQIVND (reference sequence). The chain's CDR3 is CASSQQGGGYTF. Here the CDR3 DNA reads TGTGCCAGTAGTCAACAGGGGGGCGGCTACACCTTC.

The rearrangement joins TRBV28 to TRBJ1-1; D is possibly TRBD1 (5 bases). With 7 bases removed from V and 9 bases from J, the gap between germline ends came to 18 bases. This CDR3 has 13 amino acids. Germline CDR1 and CDR2: MDHEN and SYDVKM. CDR3 in DNA: TGTGCCAGCAACCGCAGGGATTCTAATCAAGCTTTCTTT. Translated, it gives CASNRRDSNQAFF. The full variable domain, in which reference TRBV28 and TRBJ1-1 provide the parts outside the CDR3, is DVKVTQSSRYLVKRTGEKVFLECVQDMDHENMFWYRQDPGLGLRLIYFSYDVKMKEKGDIPEGYSVSREKKERFSLILESASTNQTSMYLCASNRRDSNQAFFGQGTRLTVV.

This chain joins TRBV27 and TRBJ2-7, with D unresolved. Trimming shortened V by 4 bases and J by 6 bases, and 13 bases separated the two germline ends. The CDR3 is 13 residues long. Looked up from germline, CDR1 is MNHEY and CDR2 is SMNVEV (reference sequence). The CDR3 region has the DNA TGTGCCAGCAGTTCCCCCGACGGGTCCGAGCAGTACTTC. Its translation is CASSSPDGSEQYF.

The chain employs TRBV14 and TRBJ1-2, with D possibly TRBD1 on 5 matching bases. The CDR3 spans 14 residues. V was trimmed by 4 bases and J by 7 bases, leaving 16 bases between them. Germline V gene data show CDR1 as SGHDN and CDR2 as FVKESK. CDR3 bases: TGTGCCAGCAGCCGAGCGACAGAGACCTTTGGCTACACCTTC. Translating it yields CASSRATETFGYTF.

DNA for the CDR3: TGTGCCAGCAGCGTCGGACTAGCGGACAATGAGCAGTTCTTC. It codes for CASSVGLADNEQFF. The rearrangement joins TRBV9 to TRBJ2-1, with 10 bases aligning to TRBD2. Germline values: CDR1 SGDLS, CDR2 YYNGEE. The V gene end was trimmed by 2 bases and the J gene end by 5 bases; junction bases not matched to a gene: 1. The CDR3 spans 14 residues.